The rows below give T cell receptor beta chains drawn from one sample of a study of sequential checkpoint blockade in melanoma. Assay: immunoSEQ multiplex PCR; the TCRdb copy retains only in-frame clones and omits some. The table has roughly 20,000 clones, roughly two thirds seen once; the top ten hold 18%. The sample consisted of CD8+ T cells sorted from blood (inferred from file names), taken from a patient given nivolumab and ipilimumab in sequence. These receptors all stem from a human donor with melanoma. Both conserved end residues are part of each CDR3. D genes are given only for firm matches. A row's size may be missing; if present it is once, few, many or a size class.

D gene,V gene,clone size,J gene,CDR3 protein,CDR3 DNA
TRBD2,TRBV11-3,.,TRBJ2-3,CASSLASGGTDTQYF,TGTGCCAGCAGCTTAGCTAGCGGGGGCACAGATACGCAGTATTTT
TRBD1,TRBV7-3,few,TRBJ2-7,CASSPGQGDTDEQYF,TGTGCCAGCAGCCCAGGACAGGGGGATACAGACGAGCAGTACTTC
TRBD1,TRBV29-1,.,TRBJ2-7,CSTWTGEGYEQYF,TGCAGCACCTGGACAGGGGAGGGTTACGAGCAGTACTTC
TRBD2,TRBV10-1,.,TRBJ2-3,CASSDPVAGDLTDTQYF,TGCGCCAGCAGTGACCCTGTAGCGGGCGACCTTACAGATACGCAGTATTTT
.,TRBV6-6,.,TRBJ2-5,CASTKSGDQETQYF,TGTGCCAGCACCAAGTCGGGGGACCAAGAGACCCAGTACTTC
.,TRBV29-1,.,TRBJ2-7,CSVRLVLDEQYF,TGCAGCGTCAGACTAGTTCTGGACGAGCAGTACTTC
TRBD2,TRBV9,.,TRBJ2-1,CASSVATSGRAAYNEQFF,TGTGCCAGCAGCGTAGCTACCAGCGGGAGGGCGGCCTACAATGAGCAGTTCTTC
TRBD2,TRBV6-6,few,TRBJ2-1,CASSYSRDYSPLEQFF,TGTGCCAGCAGTTACTCGAGGGACTACTCCCCCCTTGAGCAGTTCTTC
.,TRBV7-6,.,TRBJ2-3,CASSLGFAGLAPTDTQYF,TGTGCCAGCAGCTTAGGATTCGCGGGCCTAGCTCCCACAGATACGCAGTATTTT
TRBD1,TRBV4-1,.,TRBJ2-7,CASSYRDRSYEQYF,TGCGCCAGCAGCTACCGGGACAGATCCTACGAGCAGTACTTC
TRBD2,TRBV6-1,few,TRBJ2-7,CASGEQGGGPAEQYF,TGTGCCAGCGGCGAACAGGGCGGGGGGCCGGCCGAGCAGTACTTC
TRBD1,TRBV5-6,.,TRBJ2-7,CASSWGQPLNEQYF,TGTGCCAGCAGCTGGGGACAGCCCCTAAACGAGCAGTACTTC
.,TRBV10-1,.,TRBJ1-1,CASSDQGLDTEAFF,TGCGCCAGCAGTGATCAGGGTTTGGACACTGAAGCTTTCTTT
.,TRBV27,.,TRBJ2-7,CASRLLSSYEQYF,TGTGCCAGCCGCTTGCTGAGCTCCTACGAGCAGTACTTC
TRBD2,TRBV5-8,.,TRBJ2-5,CASSTGGAGVAETQYF,TGTGCCAGCAGCACGGGAGGGGCGGGAGTGGCAGAGACCCAGTACTTC
.,TRBV10-1,.,TRBJ1-3,CASSDPDEGSGNTIYF,TGCGCCAGCAGTGACCCCGACGAGGGCTCTGGAAACACCATATATTTT
TRBD2,TRBV4-1,few,TRBJ2-7,CASSQQTSGRFYEQYF,TGCGCCAGCAGCCAACAGACTAGCGGGAGGTTCTACGAGCAGTACTTC
TRBD1,TRBV5-8,.,TRBJ2-1,CASSLGAGGPDNEQFF,TGTGCCAGCAGCTTAGGGGCAGGGGGTCCCGACAATGAGCAGTTCTTC
TRBD1,TRBV28,few,TRBJ1-1,CASRIWTGPNTEAFF,TGTGCCAGCAGAATATGGACAGGGCCAAACACTGAAGCTTTCTTT
TRBD1,TRBV15,medium-sized,TRBJ2-2,CATSRGQGDTGELFF,TGTGCCACCAGCAGGGGACAGGGTGACACCGGGGAGCTGTTTTTT
TRBD2,TRBV6-5,.,TRBJ2-5,CASSFPSGGSGAQYF,TGTGCCAGCAGTTTTCCTAGCGGGGGGTCGGGGGCCCAGTACTTC
.,TRBV9,.,TRBJ1-4,CASSVAGGTNEKLFF,TGTGCCAGCAGCGTAGCTGGGGGGACTAATGAAAAACTGTTTTTT
TRBD1,TRBV9,.,TRBJ2-2,CASSVAGTGNGELFF,TGTGCCAGCAGCGTAGCTGGGACAGGGAACGGGGAGCTGTTTTTT
.,TRBV25-1,.,TRBJ2-3,CASSVGVRDTQYF,TGTGCCAGCAGTGTCGGGGTTAGAGATACGCAGTATTTT